This T cell receptor (beta chain) was sequenced in a study of blood T cell repertoires in COVID-19. Overall study: Both acute and convalescent COVID-19 samples were obtained from the United States, Italy and Spain. T cells, B-cell-depleted T cells, or PBMCs provided the cDNA or gDNA that served as material.

The CDR3 is 14 amino acids. V lost 4 bases and J lost 5, with 15 bases in between. The V gene's germline CDR1 is SGHRS and CDR2 YFSETQ. Original analysis: By means of reference gene primer amplification, nucleated cell counts were estimated. Method: immunoSEQ multiplex PCR; TCRdb's copy keeps in-frame clones and lacks some. The V and J calls and the clone size are those of that table, but D and trimming were determined from the DNA. This table has 150,000 to 200,000 clones, around 90% appearing once. This clone showed up just once. The clonotype originates from a man in his sixties with acute or convalescent COVID-19. This sequence joins TRBV5-1 and TRBJ1-1, with TRBD1 as a possible D gene (5 bases). The specimen sequenced was peripheral blood. The CDR3 protein is CASSPGDSRTEAFF. For the CDR3, the DNA is TGCGCCAGCAGCCCGGGGGACTCCAGGACTGAAGCTTTCTTT.